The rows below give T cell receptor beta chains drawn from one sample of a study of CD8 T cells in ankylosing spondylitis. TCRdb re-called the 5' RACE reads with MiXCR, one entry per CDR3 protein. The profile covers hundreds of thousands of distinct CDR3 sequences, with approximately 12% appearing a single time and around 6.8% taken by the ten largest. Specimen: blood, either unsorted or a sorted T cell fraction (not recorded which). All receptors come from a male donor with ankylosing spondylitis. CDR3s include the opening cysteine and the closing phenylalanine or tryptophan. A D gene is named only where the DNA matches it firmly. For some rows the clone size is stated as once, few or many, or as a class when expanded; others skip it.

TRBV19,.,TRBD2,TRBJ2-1,CASSRLTSGEGGAYNEQFF,TGTGCCAGTAGTAGACTGACTAGCGGGGAGGGGGGCGCCTACAATGAGCAGTTCTTC
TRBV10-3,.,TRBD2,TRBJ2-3,CAISESGWASGHTDTQYF,TGTGCCATCAGTGAGTCGGGTTGGGCTAGCGGACACACAGATACGCAGTATTTT
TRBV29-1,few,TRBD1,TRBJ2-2,CSVWDSDTGELFF,TGCAGCGTATGGGACAGCGACACCGGGGAGCTGTTTTTT
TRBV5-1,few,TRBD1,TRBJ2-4,CASTPGGPKNIQYF,TGCGCCAGCACCCCAGGGGGTCCCAAAAACATTCAGTACTTC
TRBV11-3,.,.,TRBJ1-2,CASSLHQRDYTF,TGTGCCAGCAGCCTCCACCAACGGGACTACACCTTC
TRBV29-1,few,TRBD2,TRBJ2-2,CSVRRRGSNTGELFF,TGCAGCGTTCGAAGGCGGGGGTCAAACACCGGGGAGCTGTTTTTT
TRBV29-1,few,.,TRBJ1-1,CSVEEDPNTEAFF,TGCAGCGTTGAAGAGGACCCGAACACTGAAGCTTTCTTT
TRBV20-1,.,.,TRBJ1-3,CSAREGGKGRNTIYF,TGCAGTGCTAGAGAAGGAGGGAAGGGTAGAAACACCATATATTTT
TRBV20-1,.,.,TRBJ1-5,CSASLRGSNQPQHF,TGCAGTGCTAGCCTGAGAGGTAGCAATCAGCCCCAGCATTTT
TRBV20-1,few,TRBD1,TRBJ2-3,CSAVQGAIPDTQYF,TGCAGTGCGGTACAGGGGGCCATTCCAGATACGCAGTATTTT
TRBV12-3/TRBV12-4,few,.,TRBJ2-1,CASSKLAAEQFF,TGTGCCAGCAGCAAACTAGCAGCTGAGCAGTTCTTC
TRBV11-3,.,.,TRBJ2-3,CASSSPGDTQYF,TGTGCCAGCAGCTCCCCGGGGGATACGCAGTATTTT
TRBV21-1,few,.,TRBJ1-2,CASSSRLADGTGCGYTF,TGTGCCAGCAGCAGTAGACTTGCAGACGGGACAGGCTGTGGCTACACCTTC
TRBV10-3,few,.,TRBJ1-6,CAISESMSPRNSPLHF,TGTGCCATCAGTGAGTCAATGAGTCCTCGGAATTCACCCCTCCACTTT
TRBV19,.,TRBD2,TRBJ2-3,CASRNLRTSGRRDTQYF,TGTGCCAGTAGGAACCTTCGGACTAGCGGGAGAAGAGATACGCAGTATTTT
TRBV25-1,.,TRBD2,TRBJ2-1,CASSEGLAEVNEQFF,TGTGCCAGCAGTGAGGGACTAGCTGAGGTCAATGAGCAGTTCTTC
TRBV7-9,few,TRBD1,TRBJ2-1,CASSLQGIYNEQFF,TGTGCCAGCAGCCTACAGGGGATTTACAATGAGCAGTTCTTC
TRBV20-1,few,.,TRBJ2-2,CSVSSSTGELFF,TGCAGTGTGTCTAGCAGCACCGGGGAGCTGTTTTTT
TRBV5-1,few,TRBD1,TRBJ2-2,CASTLDGQGSNTGELFF,TGCGCCAGCACCCTGGATGGACAGGGGAGTAACACCGGGGAGCTGTTTTTT
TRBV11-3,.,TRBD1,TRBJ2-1,CASSLGTGIPNEQFF,TGTGCCAGCAGCTTGGGGACAGGGATTCCCAATGAGCAGTTCTTC
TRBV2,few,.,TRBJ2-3,CASSEIDTQYF,TGTGCCAGCAGTGAAATAGATACGCAGTATTTT
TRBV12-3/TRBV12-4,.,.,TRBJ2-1,CASTLRRGREGEQFF,TGTGCCAGCACCCTTAGAAGAGGGCGCGAAGGTGAGCAGTTCTTC
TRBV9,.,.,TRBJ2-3,CASSVFTGTDTQYF,TGTGCCAGCAGCGTATTCACGGGCACAGATACGCAGTATTTT
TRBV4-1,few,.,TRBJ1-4,CASSQAGATNEKLFF,TGCGCCAGCAGCCAAGCGGGGGCAACTAATGAAAAACTGTTTTTT
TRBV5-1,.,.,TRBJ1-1,CASSLDRAETEAFF,TGCGCCAGCAGCTTGGACAGGGCGGAGACTGAAGCTTTCTTT
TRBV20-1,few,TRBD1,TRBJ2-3,CSAKRTGDSTDTQYF,TGCAGTGCCAAAAGGACAGGGGACAGCACAGATACGCAGTATTTT
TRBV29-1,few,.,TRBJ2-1,CSASNEQFF,TGCAGCGCTAGCAATGAGCAGTTCTTC
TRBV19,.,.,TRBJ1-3,CASSSGAIAGAGNTIYF,TGTGCCAGTAGTTCGGGGGCCATAGCGGGAGCTGGAAACACCATATATTTT
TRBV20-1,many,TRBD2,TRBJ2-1,CSSAPGLAGDGEQFF,TGCAGTTCGGCCCCGGGACTAGCGGGAGACGGCGAGCAGTTCTTC
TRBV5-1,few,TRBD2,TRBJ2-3,CASSFDGRVFTDTQYF,TGCGCCAGCAGCTTTGACGGGAGGGTCTTCACAGATACGCAGTATTTT
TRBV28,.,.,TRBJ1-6,CASRRGGGVSPLHF,TGTGCCAGCAGGCGTGGCGGCGGGGTTTCGCCCCTCCACTTT
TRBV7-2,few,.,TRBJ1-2,CASSSGEGAGDYGYTF,TGTGCCAGCAGCTCAGGAGAGGGCGCGGGGGACTATGGCTACACCTTC
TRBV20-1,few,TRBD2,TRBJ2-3,CSARDLREQDTQYF,TGCAGTGCTAGAGATCTGCGGGAGCAGGATACGCAGTATTTT
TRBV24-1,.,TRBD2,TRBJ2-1,CATSDWGTSGKYEQFF,TGTGCCACCAGTGATTGGGGGACTAGCGGGAAATATGAGCAGTTCTTC
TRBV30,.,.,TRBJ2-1,CAWSTRQAYNEQFF,TGTGCCTGGAGTACTCGACAGGCCTACAATGAGCAGTTCTTC